This TCR beta chain came from a study of cytomegalovirus exposure and HLA in healthy donors. Vbeta (60) and Jbeta (13) primers were used in the PCR. Profiling relied on immunoSEQ multiplex PCR, and the TCRdb table lists in-frame clones only, not all of them. Among around 100,000 clones listed, approximately 70% were seen once. This receptor was taken from a man aged 25-45 years in good health and CMV-seropositive. Sequencing was carried out using PBMCs.

CDR3 sequence: CASSESLVTSNTGELFF. The CDR3 DNA follows: TGTGCCAGCAGTGAATCCCTTGTGACTTCGAACACCGGGGAGCTGTTTTTT. The V and J genes are TRBV25-1 and TRBJ2-2; D unresolved. The CDR3 consists of 17 residues. With 1 base removed from V and 0 bases from J, the gap between germline ends came to 12 bases. Germline lookup yields CDR1 MGHDK and CDR2 SYGVNS. The whole variable domain, remainder taken from reference TRBV25-1 and TRBJ2-2, is EADIYQTPRYLVIGTGKKITLECSQTMGHDKMYWYQQDPGMELHLIHYSYGVNSTEKGDLSSESTVSRIRTEHFPLTLESARPSHTSQYLCASSESLVTSNTGELFFGEGSRLTVL.